This record looks at one T cell receptor beta chain sequence and its context. What it binds is not known. A 5'RACE reaction primed in the constant segment made cDNA libraries of TCR alpha and TCR beta, and these carried sample barcodes and UMIs. TCRdb passed the 5' RACE reads through MiXCR, listing each CDR3 protein once. The data show 400,000 or so distinct CDR3 sequences, around 19% seen once. These data come from a study of T-cell memory formation after mild COVID-19. Study as a whole: Among the donors, TCR clusters were largely specific to each donor. Study results and caveats: Detection of some responders pre-infection suggested pre-existing cross-reactive memory T cells participated. Mainly in CM and EM were contracting CD4+ clones; CD8+ were in EMRA.

V lost 5 bases to trimming and J lost 5 bases, with 12 bases between them. Per germline, CDR1 MNHNS and CDR2 SASEGT. The CDR3 totals 13 residues. The specimen was PBMCs or a T cell subset sorted from them (not recorded which). This TCR came from an adult woman who had mild COVID-19 (a few samples of this study predate the infection). Cell type and time point are not known. V and J are TRBV6-1 and TRBJ2-5; D gene uncertain. The CDR3 DNA sequence: TGTGCCAGCAGTTCCCCCCCGATGGAGACCCAGTACTTC. Protein product: CASSSPPMETQYF.